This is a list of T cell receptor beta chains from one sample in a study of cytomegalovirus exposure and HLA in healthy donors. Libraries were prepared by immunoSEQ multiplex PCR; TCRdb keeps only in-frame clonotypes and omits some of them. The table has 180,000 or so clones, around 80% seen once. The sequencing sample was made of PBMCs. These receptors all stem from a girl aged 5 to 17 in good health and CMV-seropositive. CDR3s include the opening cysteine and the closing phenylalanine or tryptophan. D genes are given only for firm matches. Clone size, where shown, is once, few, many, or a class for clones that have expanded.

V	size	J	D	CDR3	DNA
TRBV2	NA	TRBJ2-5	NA	CASQEFPNQETQYF	TGTGCCAGTCAAGAATTCCCTAACCAAGAGACCCAGTACTTC
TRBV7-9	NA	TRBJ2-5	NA	CASSLAGGLRETQYF	TGTGCCAGCAGCTTAGCTGGAGGTTTGAGGGAGACCCAGTACTTC
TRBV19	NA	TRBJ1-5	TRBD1	CASSIVGTGPNQPQHF	TGTGCCAGTAGTATAGTAGGGACAGGACCCAATCAGCCCCAGCATTTT
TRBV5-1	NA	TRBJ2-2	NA	CASSLGTLRELFF	TGCGCCAGCAGCTTGGGGACTCTGAGGGAGCTGTTTTTT
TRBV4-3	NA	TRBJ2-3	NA	CASSQGAISDTQYF	TGCGCCAGCAGCCAAGGGGCCATATCAGATACGCAGTATTTT
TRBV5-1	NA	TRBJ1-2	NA	CASSFGGTGYGYTF	TGCGCCAGCAGCTTTGGGGGGACCGGCTATGGCTACACCTTC
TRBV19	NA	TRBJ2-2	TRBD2	CASRTGTSGLGNTGELFF	TGTGCCAGTAGAACGGGGACTAGCGGACTCGGGAACACCGGGGAGCTGTTTTTT
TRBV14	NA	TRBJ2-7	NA	CASSPGKGKGSSYEQYF	TGTGCCAGCAGCCCCGGGAAAGGCAAAGGGAGTTCCTACGAGCAGTACTTC
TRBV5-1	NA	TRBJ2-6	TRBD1	CASSFFRDRVYSGANVLTF	TGCGCCAGCAGCTTCTTCAGGGACAGGGTTTACTCTGGGGCCAACGTCCTGACTTTC
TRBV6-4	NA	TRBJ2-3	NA	CASSDQDTDTQYF	TGTGCCAGCAGTGATCAGGACACAGATACGCAGTATTTT
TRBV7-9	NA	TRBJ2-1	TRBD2	CASSLGLRAGGLNEQFF	TGTGCCAGCAGCTTAGGGCTTAGGGCGGGAGGACTCAATGAGCAGTTCTTC
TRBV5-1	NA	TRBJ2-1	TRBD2	CASSLPSGPDNEQFF	TGCGCCAGCAGCTTGCCTAGCGGGCCAGACAATGAGCAGTTCTTC
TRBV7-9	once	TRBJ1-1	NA	CASSFMNTEAFF	TGTGCCAGCAGCTTCATGAACACTGAAGCTTTCTTT
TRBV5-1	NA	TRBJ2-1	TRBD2	CASSLGTSGRAPDEQFF	TGCGCCAGCAGCTTGGGTACTAGCGGGAGGGCCCCAGATGAGCAGTTCTTC
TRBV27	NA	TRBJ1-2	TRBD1	CASSSHMPGQGRNYGYTF	TGTGCCAGCAGTTCCCATATGCCGGGACAGGGTCGGAACTATGGCTACACCTTC
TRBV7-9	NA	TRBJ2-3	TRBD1	CASSLADRGTPSTDTQYF	TGTGCCAGCAGCTTAGCGGACAGGGGGACTCCTAGCACAGATACGCAGTATTTT
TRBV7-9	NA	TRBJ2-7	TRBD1	CASSSRQGARGEQYF	TGTGCCAGCAGCTCCAGACAGGGGGCAAGAGGCGAGCAGTACTTC
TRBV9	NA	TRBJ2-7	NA	CASSVGDASGPQSSYEQYF	TGTGCCAGCAGCGTTGGGGACGCGAGCGGGCCTCAGAGCTCCTACGAGCAGTACTTC
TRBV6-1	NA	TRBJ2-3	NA	CASAGFANTQYF	TGTGCCAGCGCAGGGTTTGCGAATACGCAGTATTTT
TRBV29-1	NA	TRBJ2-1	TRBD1	CSVCPGQSEQFF	TGCAGCGTTTGCCCGGGACAGTCAGAGCAGTTCTTC
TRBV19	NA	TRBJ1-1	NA	CATTRGWGGGEAFF	TGTGCCACTACCCGGGGTTGGGGTGGTGGTGAAGCTTTCTTT
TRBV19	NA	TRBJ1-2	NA	CASSTFQNYGYTF	TGTGCCAGTAGTACCTTCCAGAACTATGGCTATACCTTC
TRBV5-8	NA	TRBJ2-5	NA	CASSLDTTETQYF	TGTGCCAGCAGCTTGGATACAACGGAGACCCAGTACTTC
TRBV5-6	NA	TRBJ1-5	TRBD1	CASSFRSWDRGINQPQHF	TGTGCCAGCAGCTTTCGATCATGGGACAGGGGAATCAATCAGCCCCAGCATTTT
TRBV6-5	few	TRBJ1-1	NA	CASSHGVEAFF	TGTGCCAGCAGCCACGGAGTGGAAGCTTTCTTT
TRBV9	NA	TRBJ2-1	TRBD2	CASSVEGNGVAGGNEQFF	TGTGCCAGCAGCGTAGAGGGGAATGGAGTAGCGGGAGGTAATGAGCAGTTCTTC